One sample yielded the 3 T cell receptor beta chains listed below, sequenced in a study of CD8 T cells in ankylosing spondylitis. TCRdb reprocessed the 5' RACE reads with MiXCR, giving one entry per CDR3 protein. The repertoire has about 310,000 distinct CDR3 sequences, around 20% of them found once; the top ten carry roughly 3.6%. Sample: blood, either unsorted or a sorted T cell fraction (not recorded which). These receptors were collected from a female donor with ankylosing spondylitis or in good health (not recorded which).

The V call is TRBV5-1, the J call TRBJ1-1; 7 bases fit TRBD1. CDR3 length equals 14 residues. Germline-derived CDR1 and CDR2 are SGHRS and YFSETQ. J was trimmed by 1 base and V by 1 base; bases with no gene match: 1. In nucleotides, the CDR3 is TGCGCCAGCAGCTTGAACAGGGGGAACACTGAAGCTTTCTTT. Protein product: CASSLNRGNTEAFF. Supplemented by reference TRBV5-1 and TRBJ1-1, the full variable domain reads KAGVTQTPRYLIKTRGQQVTLSCSPISGHRSVSWYQQTPGQGLQFLFEYFSETQRNKGNFPGRFSGRQFSNSRSEMNVSTLELGDSALYLCASSLNRGNTEAFFGQGTRLTVV.

This clonotype was detected many times. The rearrangement uses TRBV28 and TRBJ1-2; 7 bases are shared with TRBD1. The CDR3 length is 13 residues. CDR1 MDHEN and CDR2 SYDVKM come from the germline V gene. V gave up 10 bases and J gave up 8 bases; unmatched junction bases: 13. CDR3 DNA sequence: TGTGCCATCAATCCCACAGGGGAGAGAGGCTACACCTTC. This encodes CAINPTGERGYTF.

This rearrangement joins TRBV7-9 to TRBJ2-7, with D perhaps matching TRBD1 (5 bases). The CDR3 covers 15 residues. Trimming removed 6 bases at V and 7 bases at J, with 22 bases between. The germline gives CDR1 SEHNR, CDR2 FQNEAQ (reference sequence). CDR3 nucleotides: TGTGCCAGCAGTAAACAACCAGGGCCTCTGGGGGAGCAGTACTTC. Encoded protein: CASSKQPGPLGEQYF.